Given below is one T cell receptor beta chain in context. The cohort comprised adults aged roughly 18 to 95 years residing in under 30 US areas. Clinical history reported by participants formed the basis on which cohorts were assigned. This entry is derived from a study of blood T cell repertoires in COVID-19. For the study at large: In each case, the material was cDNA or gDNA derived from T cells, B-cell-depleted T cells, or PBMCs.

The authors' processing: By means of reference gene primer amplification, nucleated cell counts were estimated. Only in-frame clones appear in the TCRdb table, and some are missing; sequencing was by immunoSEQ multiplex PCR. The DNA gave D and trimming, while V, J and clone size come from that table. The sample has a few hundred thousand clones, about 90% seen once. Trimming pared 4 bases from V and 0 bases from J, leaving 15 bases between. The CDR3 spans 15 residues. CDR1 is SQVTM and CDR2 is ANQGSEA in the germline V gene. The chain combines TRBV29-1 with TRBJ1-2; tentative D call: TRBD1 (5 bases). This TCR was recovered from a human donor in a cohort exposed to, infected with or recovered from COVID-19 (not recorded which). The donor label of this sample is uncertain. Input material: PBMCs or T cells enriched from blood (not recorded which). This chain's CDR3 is CSVVVPAGSNYGYTF. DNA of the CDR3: TGCAGCGTTGTAGTCCCGGCAGGGTCTAACTATGGCTACACCTTC.